The 7 T cell receptor beta chains reported below all come from one sample, sequenced in a study of blood T cell repertoires in COVID-19. The assay was immunoSEQ multiplex PCR, and TCRdb's table has in-frame clones only and misses some. In the table there are approximately 85,000 clones, approximately 90% of which are singletons. Sequencing was done on a sample of peripheral blood. The receptor set was obtained from a man between 45 and 60 years old with active or convalescent COVID-19.

A single count supports this clone. This sequence joins TRBV2 and TRBJ2-3; D not certain. The CDR3 has 14 residues. Per germline, CDR1 SNHLY and CDR2 FYNNEI. V was clipped by 1 base and J by 4 bases, with 9 bases between them. The CDR3 DNA reads as TGTGCCAGCAGTGAAGGCTCCGGTCCAGATACGCAGTATTTT. This translates into CASSEGSGPDTQYF.

V and J are TRBV4-2 and TRBJ2-3; a possible D gene is TRBD2 (6 bases). Germline V lookup: CDR1 LGHNA, CDR2 YNFKEQ. The CDR3 contains 16 residues. V lost 1 base and J lost 2, with 13 bases in between. The CDR3 is CASSQVGGRNTDTQYF. The CDR3 nucleotides are TGTGCCAGCAGCCAAGTTGGAGGGAGGAACACAGATACGCAGTATTTT.

A single count supports this clone. The J gene is TRBJ2-2, the V gene TRBV19; the match to TRBD1 covers 8 bases. The germline V gene encodes CDR1 LNHDA and CDR2 SQIVND (reference sequence). The CDR3 extends over 15 amino acids. The J segment lost 5 bases and the V segment lost 3 bases, leaving 5 bases of the junction unmatched. CDR3 nucleotide sequence: TGTGCCAGTAGTATCGGACAGGGAATTACCGGGGAGCTGTTTTTT. Translating gives CASSIGQGITGELFF.

This clone was observed a few times. The chain couples TRBV2 to TRBJ2-2; D may be TRBD1 (5 bases). Germline V lookup: CDR1 SNHLY, CDR2 FYNNEI. The V and J ends lost 5 bases and 6 bases respectively, with 16 bases between them. This CDR3 contains 15 residues. Written as DNA, the CDR3 is TGTGCCAGCAGTAATTCCCGGACATCTTCCGGGGAGCTGTTTTTT. Translation: CASSNSRTSSGELFF.

The chain has TRBV6-5 and TRBJ1-6, with 8 bases fitting TRBD1. The CDR3 has 14 residues. Germline CDR1 MNHEY, CDR2 SVGAGI. J lost 8 bases, V lost 5 bases, and 5 bases had no gene match. The CDR3 region has the DNA TGTGCCAGCAGTATCGGACAGGGTGATTCACCCCTCCACTTT. Its protein is CASSIGQGDSPLHF.

In its sample, this clone was seen a few times. The chain couples TRBV10-1 to TRBJ2-7; 8 bases match TRBD1. Germline V CDR1 and CDR2: WNHNN, SYGVQD (reference sequence). J lost 7 bases, V lost 6 bases, and 8 bases had no gene match. The CDR3 covers 13 residues. The CDR3 loop is CASSSGTGREQYF. CDR3 DNA: TGCGCCAGCAGCTCCGGGACAGGACGGGAGCAGTACTTC.

The CDR3 reads CAIRYSGGEVYNEQFF. The CDR3 DNA is TGTGCCATACGTTACTCGGGCGGGGAAGTGTACAATGAGCAGTTCTTC. The chain uses TRBV10-3 and TRBJ2-1, with D possibly TRBD2 on 6 matching bases. Germline CDR1 ENHRY, CDR2 SYGVKD. Trimming pared 9 bases from V and 4 bases from J, leaving 22 bases between. The length of the CDR3 is 16 residues.